This T cell receptor (beta chain) was observed in a study of vaccination and CD4 T cells after COVID-19. A single count supports this clonotype. TCRdb re-called the PCR reads with MiXCR, one entry per CDR3 protein. The table records fewer than 30,000 distinct CDR3 sequences, around 49% of them present only once. Trimming took 6 bases from V and 4 from J; bases not matched to a gene: 7. CDR1 is DFQATT and CDR2 is SNEGSKA in the germline V gene (reference sequence). There are 13 residues in the CDR3. The sample here was CD4+ T cells from blood, taken before SARS-CoV-2 vaccination. The chain joins TRBV20-1 to TRBJ2-7, with 9 bases fitting TRBD1. The TCR sequence derives from a human donor who had recovered from COVID-19. CDR3 loop: CSARNRGRYEQYF. CDR3 coding DNA: TGCAGTGCGCGAAACAGGGGGCGGTACGAGCAGTACTTC.